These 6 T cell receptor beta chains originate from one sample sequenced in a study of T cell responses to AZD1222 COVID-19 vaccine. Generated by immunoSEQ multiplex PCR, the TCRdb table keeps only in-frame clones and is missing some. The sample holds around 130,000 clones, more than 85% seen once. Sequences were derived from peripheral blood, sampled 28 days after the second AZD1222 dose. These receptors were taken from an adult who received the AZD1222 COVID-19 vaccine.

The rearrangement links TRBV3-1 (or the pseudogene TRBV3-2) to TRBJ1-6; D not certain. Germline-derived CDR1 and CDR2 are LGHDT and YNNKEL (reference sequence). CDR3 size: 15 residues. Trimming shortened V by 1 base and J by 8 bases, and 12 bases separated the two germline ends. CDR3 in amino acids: CASSQGAGYDSPLHF. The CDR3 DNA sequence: TGTGCCAGCAGCCAAGGGGCCGGGTACGATTCACCCCTCCACTTT.

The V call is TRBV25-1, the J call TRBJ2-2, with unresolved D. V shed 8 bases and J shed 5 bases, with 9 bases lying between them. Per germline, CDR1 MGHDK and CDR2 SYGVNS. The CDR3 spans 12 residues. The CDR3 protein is CASLDLTGELFF. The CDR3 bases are TGTGCCAGCCTGGACCTAACCGGGGAGCTGTTTTTT.

The CDR3 spells CASSFSYGQELTKAFF. CDR3 DNA sequence: TGTGCCAGCAGCTTTAGTTATGGGCAGGAGCTGACGAAGGCTTTCTTT. The rearrangement uses TRBV5-4 and TRBJ1-1; the D is unclear. V lost 2 bases, J lost 11 bases, and 25 bases lay in between. Germline V gene lookup returns CDR1 SGHNT and CDR2 YYREEE (reference sequence). The CDR3 extends over 16 amino acids. Based on the CDR3 plus reference TRBV5-4 and TRBJ1-1, the full variable domain is ETGVTQSPTHLIKTRGQQVTLRCSSQSGHNTVSWYQQALGQGPQFIFQYYREEENGRGNFPPRFSGLQFPNYSSELNVNALELDDSALYLCASSFSYGQELTKAFFGQGTRLTVV.

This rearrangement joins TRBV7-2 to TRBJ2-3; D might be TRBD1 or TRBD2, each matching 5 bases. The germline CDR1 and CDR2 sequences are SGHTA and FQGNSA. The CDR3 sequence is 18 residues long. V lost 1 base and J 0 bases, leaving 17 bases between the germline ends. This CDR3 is CASSLGGESSPSTDTQYF. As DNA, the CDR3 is TGTGCCAGCAGCTTAGGAGGGGAGTCCTCCCCTAGCACAGATACGCAGTATTTT.

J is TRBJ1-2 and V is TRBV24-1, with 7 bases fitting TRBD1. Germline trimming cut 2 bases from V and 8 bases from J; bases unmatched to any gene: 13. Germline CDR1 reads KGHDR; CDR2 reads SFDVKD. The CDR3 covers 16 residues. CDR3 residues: CATSDSPNTGVGGYTF. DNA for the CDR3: TGTGCCACCAGTGATTCACCGAACACAGGGGTCGGGGGCTACACCTTC.

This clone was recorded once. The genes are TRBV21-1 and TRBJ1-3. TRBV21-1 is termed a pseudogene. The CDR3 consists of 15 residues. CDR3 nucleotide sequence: TGTGCCAGCAGCAAAGTGGCAGATGGGGGAAACACCATATATTTT. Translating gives CASSKVADGGNTIYF.